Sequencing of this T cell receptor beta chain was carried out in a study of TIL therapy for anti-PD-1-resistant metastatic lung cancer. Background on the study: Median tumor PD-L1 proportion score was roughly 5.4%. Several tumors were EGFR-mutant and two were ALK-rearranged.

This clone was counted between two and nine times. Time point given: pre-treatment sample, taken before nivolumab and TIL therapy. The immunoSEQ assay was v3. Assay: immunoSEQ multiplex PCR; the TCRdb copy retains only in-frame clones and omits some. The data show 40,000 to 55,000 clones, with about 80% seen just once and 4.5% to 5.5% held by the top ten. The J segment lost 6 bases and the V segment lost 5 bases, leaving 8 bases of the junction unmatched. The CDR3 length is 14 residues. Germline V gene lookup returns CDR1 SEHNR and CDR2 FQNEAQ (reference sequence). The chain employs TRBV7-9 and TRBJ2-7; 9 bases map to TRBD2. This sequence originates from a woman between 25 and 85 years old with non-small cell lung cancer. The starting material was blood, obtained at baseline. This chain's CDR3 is CASSPRSGRVEQYF. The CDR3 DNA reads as TGTGCCAGCAGCCCACGTAGCGGGAGAGTCGAGCAGTACTTC.